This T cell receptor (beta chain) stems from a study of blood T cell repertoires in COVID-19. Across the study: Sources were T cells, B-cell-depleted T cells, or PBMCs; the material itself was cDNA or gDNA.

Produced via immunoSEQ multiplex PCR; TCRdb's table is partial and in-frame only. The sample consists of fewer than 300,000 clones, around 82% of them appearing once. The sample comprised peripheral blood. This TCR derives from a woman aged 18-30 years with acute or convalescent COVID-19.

The CDR3 sequence is CASSSRRTHYPRGLAGETGELFF. In DNA form, the CDR3 reads TGTGCCAGCAGTTCCCGCCGCACCCATTACCCCAGGGGACTAGCGGGAGAAACCGGGGAGCTGTTTTTT. V is TRBV28 and J is TRBJ2-2, with 14 nucleotides matching TRBD2. Trimming at V came to 4 bases and at J to 5 bases, leaving 24 bases not matched to a gene. The CDR3 loop spans 23 amino acids. The germline V gene has CDR1 MDHEN and CDR2 SYDVKM.